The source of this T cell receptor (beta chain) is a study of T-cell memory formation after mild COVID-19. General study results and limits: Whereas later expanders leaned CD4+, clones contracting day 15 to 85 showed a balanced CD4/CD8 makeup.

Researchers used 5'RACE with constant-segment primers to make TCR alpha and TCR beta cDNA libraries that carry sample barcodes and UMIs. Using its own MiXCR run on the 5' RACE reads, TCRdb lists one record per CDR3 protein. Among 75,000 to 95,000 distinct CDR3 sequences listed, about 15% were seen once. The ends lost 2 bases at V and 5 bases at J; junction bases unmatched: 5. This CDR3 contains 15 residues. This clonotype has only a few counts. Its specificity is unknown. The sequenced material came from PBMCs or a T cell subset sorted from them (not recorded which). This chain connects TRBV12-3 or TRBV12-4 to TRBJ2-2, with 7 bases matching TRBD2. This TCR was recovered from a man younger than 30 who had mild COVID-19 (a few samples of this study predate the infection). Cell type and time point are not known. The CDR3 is CASSLQAGVTGELFF. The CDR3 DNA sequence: TGTGCCAGCAGTTTACAGGCGGGAGTTACCGGGGAGCTGTTTTTT.